The 2 T cell receptor beta chains below come from one sample, sequenced in a study of cytomegalovirus exposure and HLA in healthy donors. 13 Jbeta primers and 60 Vbeta primers were used for the PCR. Sequenced by immunoSEQ multiplex PCR; TCRdb stores in-frame clones only, minus some. The sample shows about 110,000 clones, over 65% of them seen only once. Sequenced material: PBMCs. Receptor source: a woman in her 30s in good health and CMV-seronegative.

The V call is TRBV27, the J call TRBJ2-7; D not certain. CDR1 MNHEY and CDR2 SMNVEV come from the germline V gene (reference sequence). CDR3 length: 13 amino acids. Trimming took off 4 bases at V and 2 bases at J, with 9 bases between the two ends. Here the CDR3 reads CASSSGLPYEQYF. The CDR3 DNA reads TGTGCCAGCAGTTCAGGTCTTCCCTACGAGCAGTACTTC.

This chain links TRBV5-4 with TRBJ2-3; 11 bases are a match to TRBD1. The ends lost 1 base at V and 0 bases at J; junction bases unmatched: 7. This CDR3 comprises 18 residues. Germline V gene sequence: CDR1 SGHNT, CDR2 YYREEE (reference sequence). The CDR3 DNA reads as TGTGCCAGCAGCTTGACGGGACAGGGGGGCTTTAGCACAGATACGCAGTATTTT. Its protein product is CASSLTGQGGFSTDTQYF.